This is a list of T cell receptor beta chains from one sample in a study of T cell changes during pregnancy in multiple sclerosis. Generated by immunoSEQ multiplex PCR, the TCRdb table keeps only in-frame clones and is missing some. The sample has tens of thousands of clones; more than 85% are singletons. Source: peripheral blood, taken before pregnancy. The origin of the receptors is a female donor with multiple sclerosis, enrolled in a pregnancy study. Both conserved end residues are part of each CDR3. The order of the fields is CDR3 DNA, CDR3 protein, clone size, V gene, D gene, J gene. The D gene is left open where the match is weak. Clone size is stated in some rows and not others, as once, few, many or a class when expanded.

DNA: TGTGCCAGCAGCCCGCAACAGATGAGCTCCTATAATTCACCCCTCCACTTT
CDR3: CASSPQQMSSYNSPLHF
size: .
V: TRBV11-2
D: .
J: TRBJ1-6

DNA: TGTGCCATCAGGACTAGCGGGGGCGGATACAATGAGCAGTTCTTC
CDR3: CAIRTSGGGYNEQFF
size: .
V: TRBV10-3
D: TRBD2
J: TRBJ2-1

DNA: TGTGCCAGCAGCTTCGGGGGAGACACTGAAGCTTTCTTT
CDR3: CASSFGGDTEAFF
size: once
V: TRBV5-5
D: .
J: TRBJ1-1

DNA: TGTGCCAGCTCACCCGACAAGAACACTGAAGCTTTCTTT
CDR3: CASSPDKNTEAFF
size: .
V: TRBV18
D: .
J: TRBJ1-1

DNA: TGTGCCACCAAAAAGGGGGCTCCGTCCTACGAGCAGTACTTC
CDR3: CATKKGAPSYEQYF
size: .
V: TRBV15
D: TRBD1
J: TRBJ2-7

DNA: TGCAGTGCTCCAGGGGCGGAGCAGTACTTC
CDR3: CSAPGAEQYF
size: .
V: TRBV20-1
D: .
J: TRBJ2-7

DNA: TGTGCCAGCAGCTTACAGAAAAGCGGGCCCCTCCACTTT
CDR3: CASSLQKSGPLHF
size: .
V: TRBV7-3
D: .
J: TRBJ1-6

DNA: TGTGCCAGCAGCCCTTCTAGCGGGGGGATAAACGAGCAGTACTTC
CDR3: CASSPSSGGINEQYF
size: .
V: TRBV7-6
D: TRBD2
J: TRBJ2-7

DNA: TGTGCCAGCAGTTTGGCCGGACAGATTAACACTGAAGCTTTCTTT
CDR3: CASSLAGQINTEAFF
size: .
V: TRBV27
D: .
J: TRBJ1-1

DNA: TGTGCCAGTATTCCAGCGGGGGCGGGGAACACCGGGGAGCTGTTTTTT
CDR3: CASIPAGAGNTGELFF
size: .
V: TRBV19
D: TRBD2
J: TRBJ2-2

DNA: TGTGCCAGCAGCCAAGGAGGGGGACAGGGGGCGCGTGGCTACACCTTC
CDR3: CASSQGGGQGARGYTF
size: .
V: TRBV4-2
D: TRBD1
J: TRBJ1-2

DNA: TGTGCCAGCAGTGAAGTAGGGGTTGATACGCAGTATTTT
CDR3: CASSEVGVDTQYF
size: .
V: TRBV6-1
D: .
J: TRBJ2-3

DNA: TGTGCCAGCAGCCCCCGGGACAGGGAAGAGGATTCACCCCTCCACTTT
CDR3: CASSPRDREEDSPLHF
size: .
V: TRBV7-7
D: TRBD1
J: TRBJ1-6

DNA: TGTGCCAGCAGCTTGTTGCCTAGCGGGGGAACAGATACGCAGTATTTT
CDR3: CASSLLPSGGTDTQYF
size: .
V: TRBV5-4
D: TRBD2
J: TRBJ2-3

DNA: TGTGCCAGCAGCTTAGGGGTTCCGGGGTATGGCTACACCTTC
CDR3: CASSLGVPGYGYTF
size: .
V: TRBV7-6
D: .
J: TRBJ1-2

DNA: TGTGCCAGCAGCTCGACAGGGCTCTTAGTCAATGAGCAGTTCTTC
CDR3: CASSSTGLLVNEQFF
size: .
V: TRBV7-3
D: TRBD1
J: TRBJ2-1

DNA: TGCGCCAGCAGCCAAGATTGGGGGGAACAAGAGACCCAGTACTTC
CDR3: CASSQDWGEQETQYF
size: .
V: TRBV4-1
D: .
J: TRBJ2-5

DNA: TGTGCCAGCAGTGAAACCACAGGGGCTAACTATGGCTACACCTTC
CDR3: CASSETTGANYGYTF
size: .
V: TRBV5-6
D: TRBD1
J: TRBJ1-2

DNA: TGTGCCAGCATCAAGGCCCGGGACAGGGCCCACGAGCAGTACTTC
CDR3: CASIKARDRAHEQYF
size: .
V: TRBV21-1
D: .
J: TRBJ2-7

DNA: TGTGCCAGCTCACTCCTAGCGGGGGAGTTAAATGAGCAGTTCTTC
CDR3: CASSLLAGELNEQFF
size: .
V: TRBV18
D: TRBD2
J: TRBJ2-1

DNA: TGTGCCACCAGCAACAGACAGAGTTATAATTCACCCCTCCACTTT
CDR3: CATSNRQSYNSPLHF
size: .
V: TRBV15
D: .
J: TRBJ1-6

DNA: TGTGCCAGCAGTTTGTCAGGTTCACCCCTCCACTTT
CDR3: CASSLSGSPLHF
size: .
V: TRBV5-4
D: .
J: TRBJ1-6

DNA: TGTGCCAGCGCCCCGCGGCTAGGGGTCTTGGGCTCCTACAATGAGCAGTTCTTC
CDR3: CASAPRLGVLGSYNEQFF
size: .
V: TRBV5-6
D: .
J: TRBJ2-1

DNA: TGTGCCAGTAGTCTAGGAGGTTTCTACTACAATGAGCAGTTCTTC
CDR3: CASSLGGFYYNEQFF
size: .
V: TRBV19
D: .
J: TRBJ2-1

DNA: TGTGCCAGCAGCCAAGCAACAGGGGGCTCAGATACGCAGTATTTT
CDR3: CASSQATGGSDTQYF
size: many
V: TRBV4-2
D: TRBD1
J: TRBJ2-3

DNA: TGTGCCAGCAGCTTAGGTCCCGGGACAGGGTTTGGCTACACCTTC
CDR3: CASSLGPGTGFGYTF
size: .
V: TRBV7-3
D: TRBD1
J: TRBJ1-2

DNA: TGCGCCAGCAGCACCGGACAGGGCACAAACTATGGCTACACCTTC
CDR3: CASSTGQGTNYGYTF
size: once
V: TRBV5-1
D: TRBD1
J: TRBJ1-2

DNA: TGTGCCAGTAGTGGGAGGGCCGGTATGAACACTGAAGCTTTCTTT
CDR3: CASSGRAGMNTEAFF
size: .
V: TRBV19
D: .
J: TRBJ1-1

DNA: TGTGCCAGCAGCCCCTTTAGCTCCTACGAGCAGTACTTC
CDR3: CASSPFSSYEQYF
size: .
V: TRBV7-2
D: .
J: TRBJ2-7

DNA: TGTGCCAGCAGCCCCTGGACTCACGATCTAGATACGCAGTATTTT
CDR3: CASSPWTHDLDTQYF
size: .
V: TRBV6-5
D: .
J: TRBJ2-3

DNA: TGTGCCAGTAGTATATCAAACAGTGATCAGCCCCAGCATTTT
CDR3: CASSISNSDQPQHF
size: .
V: TRBV19
D: .
J: TRBJ1-5

DNA: TGCAGCTCAGGGGTAGACGGAGCTAACTATGGCTACACCTTC
CDR3: CSSGVDGANYGYTF
size: once
V: TRBV29-1
D: .
J: TRBJ1-2

DNA: TGTGCCTGGAGTGGACCGGGACTAGCAACAGATACGCAGTATTTT
CDR3: CAWSGPGLATDTQYF
size: .
V: TRBV30
D: TRBD2
J: TRBJ2-3

DNA: TGTGCCAGCAGCTTGGCGGCTGAAGCTTTCTTT
CDR3: CASSLAAEAFF
size: .
V: TRBV5-6
D: .
J: TRBJ1-1

DNA: TGTGCCAGCAGCCCACAGGACAGGGTGAACACCGGGGAGCTGTTTTTT
CDR3: CASSPQDRVNTGELFF
size: once
V: TRBV4-2
D: TRBD1
J: TRBJ2-2

DNA: TGTGCCAGCAGCTTAAGGTCAGGGGGGTCAGATACGCAGTATTTT
CDR3: CASSLRSGGSDTQYF
size: .
V: TRBV13
D: .
J: TRBJ2-3

DNA: TGTGCCAGCAAGGACAGGGGTAGGGAGACCCAGTACTTC
CDR3: CASKDRGRETQYF
size: once
V: TRBV6-1
D: TRBD1
J: TRBJ2-5

DNA: TGTGCCAGCAGCTCACAGGGGAACACTGAAGCTTTCTTT
CDR3: CASSSQGNTEAFF
size: .
V: TRBV6-4
D: .
J: TRBJ1-1

DNA: TGTGCCAGCAGCTTGGCCGACAGTAGCAATCAGCCCCAGCATTTT
CDR3: CASSLADSSNQPQHF
size: once
V: TRBV5-5
D: .
J: TRBJ1-5

DNA: TGTGCCACCAGCAGAACAGGGGATAGCAATCAGCCCCAGCATTTT
CDR3: CATSRTGDSNQPQHF
size: once
V: TRBV15
D: TRBD1
J: TRBJ1-5

DNA: TGTGCCAGTAGTTTGAGACTAGCAGGAGAGCAGTTCTTC
CDR3: CASSLRLAGEQFF
size: .
V: TRBV19
D: TRBD2
J: TRBJ2-1

DNA: TGTGCCAGCTCATTTACAGGGTACACTGAAGCTTTCTTT
CDR3: CASSFTGYTEAFF
size: .
V: TRBV18
D: .
J: TRBJ1-1

DNA: TGTGCCAGCAGTTACGTCAGGGGGATTTATGGCTACACCTTC
CDR3: CASSYVRGIYGYTF
size: .
V: TRBV6-5
D: TRBD1
J: TRBJ1-2

DNA: TGTGCCAGCAGCTTAAATCCGGGAGGGGAGACCCAGTACTTC
CDR3: CASSLNPGGETQYF
size: .
V: TRBV7-3
D: TRBD2
J: TRBJ2-5

DNA: TGTGCCAGCAGCCCGGGGGACAATGAGCAGTTCTTC
CDR3: CASSPGDNEQFF
size: .
V: TRBV7-6
D: .
J: TRBJ2-1

DNA: TGCAGCGTCCAAACGGGGGGGGATACGCAGTATTTT
CDR3: CSVQTGGDTQYF
size: .
V: TRBV29-1
D: TRBD2
J: TRBJ2-3

DNA: TGTGTCAGAAGCGAAGAAGTGTCGGACAGGGGGCTTAGAAGCAATCAGCCCCAGCATTTT
CDR3: CVRSEEVSDRGLRSNQPQHF
size: .
V: TRBV7-5
D: .
J: TRBJ1-5

DNA: TGTGCCAGTAGGGGGACACCTCCTAACTATGGCTACACCTTC
CDR3: CASRGTPPNYGYTF
size: .
V: TRBV19
D: .
J: TRBJ1-2

DNA: TGTGCCAGCTCGTCTGACAGGGCCACTGAAGCTTTCTTT
CDR3: CASSSDRATEAFF
size: few
V: TRBV18
D: TRBD1
J: TRBJ1-1

DNA: TGCGCCAGCAGCCAAGGGGCAGGGGTGGGGGGCTACACCTTC
CDR3: CASSQGAGVGGYTF
size: .
V: TRBV4-3
D: .
J: TRBJ1-2

DNA: TGTGCCAGCAGTGTACTTTTCGGAGTAGCAGATACGCAGTATTTT
CDR3: CASSVLFGVADTQYF
size: .
V: TRBV25-1
D: .
J: TRBJ2-3

DNA: TGTGCCAGCAGTTACCGGGACAGGGGAAACTATGGCTACACCTTC
CDR3: CASSYRDRGNYGYTF
size: once
V: TRBV6-5
D: TRBD1
J: TRBJ1-2

DNA: TGTGCCAGTAGTATAGAAGTTGGACTAGCGGGGGCGAATGAGCAGTTCTTC
CDR3: CASSIEVGLAGANEQFF
size: .
V: TRBV19
D: TRBD2
J: TRBJ2-1

DNA: TGTGCCAGCAGCTTAGGAAGCGGGGGCGACGTGGATGAGCAGTTCTTC
CDR3: CASSLGSGGDVDEQFF
size: .
V: TRBV7-4
D: TRBD2
J: TRBJ2-1

DNA: TGTGCCAGTAGTATCCGAGGGGGACCCCTCCACTTT
CDR3: CASSIRGGPLHF
size: .
V: TRBV19
D: .
J: TRBJ1-6